Listed below are T cell receptor beta chains from one sample, sequenced in a study of blood T cell repertoires in COVID-19. The repertoire was sequenced with immunoSEQ multiplex PCR; TCRdb's copy has only in-frame clones and lacks some. The sample has a few hundred thousand clones; more than 80% are singletons. The sequenced sample was peripheral blood. The receptors originated from a man aged 18 to 30 who had recovered from COVID-19. Each CDR3 is given with its conserved first and last residue. D genes are given only for firm matches. Size values are once, few and many counts, or a class for expanded clones, and some rows have none.

D gene | clone size | J gene | V gene | CDR3 protein | CDR3 DNA
- | - | TRBJ1-2 | TRBV28 | CATFASDRVYGYTF | TGTGCCACTTTTGCGTCCGACAGAGTCTATGGCTACACCTTC
- | - | TRBJ1-6 | TRBV13 | CASSLGRLGGVNSPLHF | TGTGCCAGCAGCTTAGGTCGGCTGGGGGGGGTAAATTCACCCCTCCACTTT
- | - | TRBJ2-5 | TRBV4-1 | CASSQVGWGDQYF | TGCGCCAGCAGCCAAGTTGGATGGGGGGACCAGTACTTC
- | few | TRBJ2-2 | TRBV11-3 | CASSLSQYTGELFF | TGTGCCAGCAGCTTAAGTCAGTACACCGGGGAGCTGTTTTTT
TRBD1 | - | TRBJ1-1 | TRBV7-9 | CASSFHRDRGYPEAFF | TGTGCCAGCAGCTTCCATCGGGACAGGGGGTATCCTGAAGCTTTCTTT
- | - | TRBJ1-2 | TRBV3-1/TRBV3-2 | CASSQNEGSYGYTF | TGTGCCAGCAGCCAAAATGAAGGGAGCTATGGCTACACCTTC
TRBD2 | once | TRBJ2-5 | TRBV18 | CASSQSLAGGPETQYF | TGTGCCAGCTCACAATCTCTAGCGGGAGGGCCCGAGACCCAGTACTTC
TRBD2 | - | TRBJ2-7 | TRBV27 | CASRLGGTTPYEQYF | TGTGCCAGCAGATTAGGAGGGACTACCCCCTACGAGCAGTACTTC
- | - | TRBJ2-1 | TRBV5-1 | CASKGVSYNEQFF | TGCGCCAGCAAAGGGGTTTCCTACAATGAGCAGTTCTTC
- | - | TRBJ2-3 | TRBV19 | CASSIGTGIDTQYF | TGTGCCAGTAGTATAGGAACAGGGATAGATACGCAGTATTTT
TRBD2 | - | TRBJ2-1 | TRBV7-9 | CASSSRGLAGYNEQFF | TGTGCCAGCAGCTCCCGGGGACTAGCGGGGTACAATGAGCAGTTCTTC
- | - | TRBJ2-6 | TRBV9 | CASSVASRSSGANVLTF | TGTGCCAGCAGCGTAGCGAGTCGTAGCTCTGGGGCCAACGTCCTGACTTTC
TRBD1 | - | TRBJ2-7 | TRBV10-3 | CATQPGTGFYEQYF | TGTGCCACCCAACCCGGGACAGGGTTCTACGAGCAGTACTTC
TRBD1 | - | TRBJ2-7 | TRBV27 | CASSPGQAWNEQYF | TGTGCCAGCAGTCCCGGACAGGCGTGGAACGAGCAGTACTTC
TRBD2 | few | TRBJ2-1 | TRBV9 | CASSHPRAGGHNEQFF | TGTGCCAGCAGCCACCCTCGGGCGGGGGGGCACAATGAGCAGTTCTTC
TRBD1 | - | TRBJ2-5 | TRBV3-1/TRBV3-2 | CASSQGTGAGETQYF | TGTGCCAGCAGCCAAGGCACAGGGGCGGGAGAGACCCAGTACTTC
- | - | TRBJ1-2 | TRBV5-1 | CASSLDSRNYGYTF | TGCGCCAGCAGCTTGGACAGCCGAAACTATGGCTACACCTTC
TRBD1 | - | TRBJ2-1 | TRBV24-1 | CATSDPGTGGPGEQFF | TGTGCCACCAGTGACCCCGGGACAGGGGGCCCTGGTGAGCAGTTCTTC
TRBD1 | - | TRBJ1-5 | TRBV19 | CASSIWDSSNQPQHF | TGTGCCAGTAGTATATGGGACAGTAGCAATCAGCCCCAGCATTTT
- | - | TRBJ1-3 | TRBV16 | CASSLSGRAGNTIYF | TGTGCCAGCAGCCTCAGCGGGAGAGCAGGAAACACCATATATTTT
TRBD1 | once | TRBJ2-7 | TRBV7-8 | CASSPTGALTEQYF | TGTGCCAGCAGCCCGACAGGGGCCCTAACCGAGCAGTACTTC
- | - | TRBJ1-1 | TRBV10-1 | CASSESSQTEAFF | TGCGCCAGCAGTGAGTCCTCCCAGACTGAAGCTTTCTTT
TRBD1 | - | TRBJ1-4 | TRBV14 | CASSQEAAGQGNEKLFF | TGTGCCAGCAGCCAAGAAGCGGCGGGACAGGGGAATGAAAAACTGTTTTTT
- | - | TRBJ2-7 | TRBV4-1 | CASSQGSPLGEQYF | TGCGCCAGCAGCCAAGGAAGTCCACTAGGCGAGCAGTACTTC
TRBD1 | - | TRBJ1-1 | TRBV7-9 | CASSLQGENTEAFF | TGTGCCAGCAGCTTACAGGGGGAGAACACTGAAGCTTTCTTT
- | - | TRBJ2-7 | TRBV10-3 | CAIRETWEQYF | TGTGCCATCAGAGAGACTTGGGAGCAGTACTTC
- | - | TRBJ1-2 | TRBV7-8 | CASSPLVYGYTF | TGTGCCAGCAGCCCGTTAGTATATGGCTACACCTTC
- | - | TRBJ2-7 | TRBV2 | CASSEGRGGYEQYF | TGTGCCAGCAGTGAAGGTAGGGGAGGCTACGAGCAGTACTTC
- | - | TRBJ1-2 | TRBV4-2 | CASSQDPGNYGYTF | TGTGCCAGCAGCCAAGATCCAGGGAACTATGGCTACACCTTC
TRBD2 | - | TRBJ2-1 | TRBV9 | CASSVESERELAEQFF | TGTGCCAGCAGCGTAGAATCGGAGCGGGAGTTGGCTGAGCAGTTCTTC
- | - | TRBJ2-1 | TRBV15 | CATSRDHYNEQFF | TGTGCCACCAGCAGAGATCACTACAATGAGCAGTTCTTC
- | - | TRBJ2-7 | TRBV18 | CASSPPQGSEEGEQYF | TGTGCCAGCTCACCACCGCAAGGGTCTGAGGAGGGCGAGCAGTACTTC
TRBD1 | - | TRBJ2-7 | TRBV5-6 | CASSMTGWAYEQYF | TGTGCCAGCAGCATGACAGGGTGGGCCTACGAGCAGTACTTC